A selection of T cell receptor beta chains follows, all from one sample in a study of blood T cell repertoires in COVID-19. Profiling relied on immunoSEQ multiplex PCR, and the TCRdb table lists in-frame clones only, not all of them. The table includes 88,000 or so clones, 85% detected once. Sequenced material: peripheral blood. These receptors all stem from a man aged 55 to 69 with acute or convalescent COVID-19. The CDR3 runs from the conserved cysteine through the conserved F or W. The D gene is left open where the match is weak. Expanded clones get a size class; other rows say once, few or many, or leave the size out.

CASTRDRRNTEAFF TGTGCCAGCACCAGGGACAGAAGGAACACTGAAGCTTTCTTT NA TRBJ1-1 TRBV27 TRBD1
CASSRDRGEETQYF TGTGCCAGCAGTAGAGACAGGGGCGAAGAGACCCAGTACTTC NA TRBJ2-5 TRBV2 TRBD1
CASSLRGTTDTQYF TGTGCCAGCAGCTTGAGGGGTACCACAGATACGCAGTATTTT NA TRBJ2-3 TRBV5-8 NA
CSVVGGADQPQHF TGCAGCGTTGTTGGGGGCGCGGACCAGCCCCAGCATTTT NA TRBJ1-5 TRBV29-1 NA
CASRRVNQPQHF TGTGCCAGCCGACGGGTCAATCAGCCCCAGCATTTT NA TRBJ1-5 TRBV6-5 NA
CASSHGTSAGLYEQYF TGTGCCAGCAGCCACGGGACTAGTGCAGGCCTTTACGAGCAGTACTTC NA TRBJ2-7 TRBV4-2 TRBD2
CAWSPRAGNTIYF TGTGCCTGGAGTCCCAGGGCGGGAAACACCATATATTTT NA TRBJ1-3 TRBV30 NA
CATSRDGQGFEKLFF TGTGCCACCAGCAGAGATGGACAGGGGTTCGAAAAACTGTTTTTT once TRBJ1-4 TRBV15 TRBD1
CASSQTRNEQFF TGTGCCAGCAGTCAAACTAGGAATGAGCAGTTCTTC NA TRBJ2-1 TRBV6-6 NA
CASSPGTARGRNTEAFF TGTGCCAGCTCACCGGGGACAGCCAGGGGGAGGAACACTGAAGCTTTCTTT NA TRBJ1-1 TRBV18 TRBD1
CASSEIGTGAETQYF TGTGCCAGCAGTGAGATCGGGACAGGGGCAGAGACCCAGTACTTC NA TRBJ2-5 TRBV2 TRBD1
CASRDSGTVEKLFF TGTGCCAGCAGGGACTCGGGCACCGTTGAAAAACTGTTTTTT NA TRBJ1-4 TRBV25-1 NA
CASGGGINTGELFF TGTGCCTCCGGGGGGGGGATCAACACCGGGGAGCTGTTTTTT NA TRBJ2-2 TRBV30 TRBD2
CASSLGGRQLSTDTQYF TGCGCCAGCAGCCTGGGCGGTCGGCAGCTTAGCACAGATACGCAGTATTTT NA TRBJ2-3 TRBV5-1 NA
CASSEGVGGPYTQYF TGTGCCAGCAGTGAAGGCGTTGGGGGCCCATATACGCAGTATTTT NA TRBJ2-3 TRBV6-1 NA
CASSLTSMNTQYF TGTGCCAGCAGCTTGACTAGCATGAATACGCAGTATTTT NA TRBJ2-3 TRBV7-3 TRBD2
CASSQDRTSGRIKQYF TGTGCCAGCAGCCAAGATAGGACTAGCGGCAGAATTAAGCAGTACTTC NA TRBJ2-7 TRBV3-1/TRBV3-2 TRBD2
CASRPLRETQYF TGTGCCAGCAGACCACTGAGGGAGACCCAGTACTTC once TRBJ2-5 TRBV3-1/TRBV3-2 NA
CASTLTGGGTQYF TGTGCCAGCACCCTGACAGGGGGGGGGACCCAGTACTTC NA TRBJ2-5 TRBV2 TRBD1
CSVDSGEGQPQHF TGCAGCGTTGATTCTGGGGAGGGACAGCCCCAGCATTTT NA TRBJ1-5 TRBV29-1 NA
CASSVELARVDTQYF TGTGCCAGCAGCGTAGAACTAGCTCGGGTGGATACGCAGTATTTT NA TRBJ2-3 TRBV9 NA
CASSLTSQSSYEQYF TGTGCCAGCAGTCTTACTAGCCAGAGCTCCTACGAGCAGTACTTC NA TRBJ2-7 TRBV27 NA
CSVRDDRGSYEQYF TGCAGCGTTCGGGATGACAGGGGCTCCTACGAGCAGTACTTC NA TRBJ2-7 TRBV29-1 TRBD1
CASSKGRLYEQYF TGTGCCAGCAGCAAAGGAAGACTCTACGAGCAGTACTTC NA TRBJ2-7 TRBV21-1 NA
CASSLRGTSGHNEQFF TGTGCCAGCAGCCTACGAGGGACTAGCGGACACAATGAGCAGTTCTTC NA TRBJ2-1 TRBV3-1/TRBV3-2 TRBD2
CASSPTGRWSGSYEQYF TGCGCCAGCAGCCCCACCGGACGGTGGTCGGGATCCTACGAGCAGTACTTC NA TRBJ2-7 TRBV10-1 NA
CASSLSPGQLNEKLFF TGTGCCAGCAGCTTATCACCGGGACAGTTAAATGAAAAACTGTTTTTT NA TRBJ1-4 TRBV7-8 TRBD1
CASSYSFRAGNQPQHF TGTGCCAGCAGTTACTCCTTCAGGGCGGGCAATCAGCCCCAGCATTTT NA TRBJ1-5 TRBV6-2/TRBV6-3 NA
CASSQGLVIGELFF TGCGCCAGCAGCCAGGGACTAGTAATCGGGGAGCTGTTTTTT NA TRBJ2-2 TRBV4-1 TRBD2
CASSHGTAYEQYF TGTGCCAGCAGCCATGGGACAGCCTACGAGCAGTACTTC few TRBJ2-7 TRBV3-1/TRBV3-2 TRBD1
CASSWGLASGEQYF TGTGCCAGCAGCTGGGGACTAGCTTCGGGTGAGCAGTACTTC NA TRBJ2-7 TRBV4-2 TRBD2
CSVEDQGDEQFF TGCAGCGTTGAAGATCAGGGGGATGAGCAGTTCTTC once TRBJ2-1 TRBV29-1 TRBD1
CASSLGDSRSGANVLTF TGCGCCAGCAGCCTCGGAGACTCCCGCTCTGGGGCCAACGTCCTGACTTTC NA TRBJ2-6 TRBV4-1 NA
CASSLGTSGVNEQFF TGTGCCAGCAGCTTAGGGACTAGCGGGGTCAATGAGCAGTTCTTC NA TRBJ2-1 TRBV7-7 TRBD2
CASSYSGGREANGYTF TGTGCCAGCAGTTACTCTGGGGGGAGGGAGGCGAATGGCTACACCTTC NA TRBJ1-2 TRBV6-2/TRBV6-3 NA
CASRRGLNYGYTF TGTGCCAGTCGACGAGGCCTCAACTATGGCTACACCTTC NA TRBJ1-2 TRBV19 NA
CAWALTSRYYNEQFF TGTGCCTGGGCCCTGACTAGCCGGTACTACAATGAGCAGTTCTTC NA TRBJ2-1 TRBV30 TRBD2
CSASGLVNTGELFF TGCAGCGCGAGTGGACTAGTGAACACCGGGGAGCTGTTTTTT NA TRBJ2-2 TRBV29-1 TRBD2
CSGNTGLAGMGEQFF TGCAGCGGCAATACGGGACTAGCGGGAATGGGGGAGCAGTTCTTC NA TRBJ2-1 TRBV29-1 TRBD2
CASSHTTGAQETQYF TGTGCCAGCAGCCATACGACAGGGGCTCAAGAGACCCAGTACTTC NA TRBJ2-5 TRBV3-1/TRBV3-2 TRBD1
CAWSVKGDNQPQHF TGTGCCTGGAGTGTAAAGGGAGACAATCAGCCCCAGCATTTT NA TRBJ1-5 TRBV30 NA
CASSPPRAEAYEQYF TGTGCCAGCTCACCACCCCGAGCGGAGGCCTACGAGCAGTACTTC NA TRBJ2-7 TRBV18 NA
CASSVEDTRVENIQYF TGTGCCAGCAGCGTAGAAGACACCAGGGTTGAAAACATTCAGTACTTC NA TRBJ2-4 TRBV9 NA